The rows below give T cell receptor beta chains drawn from one sample of a study of blood T cell repertoires in COVID-19. Sequencing used immunoSEQ multiplex PCR; TCRdb keeps in-frame clones, though not all of them. Of roughly 120,000 clones listed, approximately 92% are singletons. The sample comprised peripheral blood. The receptors come from a man in his 70s with active or convalescent COVID-19. CDR3s include the opening cysteine and the closing phenylalanine or tryptophan. D genes are given only for firm matches. Size tells how often a clone was seen (once, few, many) or the class of an expanded clone, and some rows leave it out.

J | size | D | V | CDR3 | DNA
TRBJ2-6 | - | - | TRBV6-5 | CASTALAPSVLTF | TGTGCCAGCACCGCACTAGCTCCCAGCGTCCTGACTTTC
TRBJ2-3 | - | TRBD2 | TRBV10-3 | CAIKMRLAGGNTDTQYF | TGTGCCATCAAGATGAGGCTAGCGGGAGGGAACACAGATACGCAGTATTTT
TRBJ2-5 | - | - | TRBV18 | CASSPGQETQYF | TGTGCCAGCTCACCCGGCCAAGAGACCCAGTACTTC
TRBJ2-7 | - | TRBD2 | TRBV28 | CASSLGTSGPYEQYF | TGTGCCAGCAGTCTCGGGACTAGCGGACCTTACGAGCAGTACTTC
TRBJ2-3 | once | - | TRBV5-1 | CASSLIGVSTDTQYF | TGCGCCAGCAGTCTCATCGGGGTTAGCACAGATACGCAGTATTTT
TRBJ2-7 | - | TRBD2 | TRBV11-2 | CASSLVGTGGPLGEQYF | TGTGCCAGCAGCTTAGTTGGGACGGGAGGGCCACTAGGCGAGCAGTACTTC
TRBJ1-3 | - | - | TRBV6-5 | CATGGVRSGNTIYF | TGTGCCACTGGCGGTGTCCGCTCTGGAAACACCATATATTTT
TRBJ2-3 | - | - | TRBV5-1 | CASSLEAGRTDTQYF | TGCGCCAGCAGCTTGGAGGCGGGGCGCACAGATACGCAGTATTTT
TRBJ1-1 | - | TRBD1 | TRBV29-1 | CSGSGGGEAFF | TGCAGCGGGTCAGGGGGCGGTGAAGCTTTCTTT
TRBJ2-1 | - | - | TRBV18 | CASSPVAPATGNEQFF | TGTGCCAGCTCACCAGTTGCTCCCGCCACCGGTAATGAGCAGTTCTTC
TRBJ2-5 | - | - | TRBV28 | CASYRVGQEIQYF | TGTGCCAGCTACAGGGTAGGCCAAGAGATCCAGTACTTC
TRBJ2-4 | - | - | TRBV5-6 | CASSTQGYIQYF | TGTGCCAGCAGCACCCAGGGATACATTCAGTACTTC